The sequence of this TCR beta chain was determined in a study of cytomegalovirus exposure and HLA in healthy donors. This CDR3 has 15 residues. Germline V gene data show CDR1 as SSHAT and CDR2 as FNYEAQ (reference sequence). On this clone itself: No antigen is known for it. Relative to the germline gene, one junction end is altered; a read error may explain this.

The study's findings and limits: In a later analysis, an Asian-associated ancestry cluster reportedly showed fewer N-insertions than the approximately 610-donor mean. A previous analysis found most TCR beta V segments productive roughly 87% or roughly 30% of the time. Accurate predictions that matched the HLA-A and HLA-B alleles of most subjects were reportedly made from TCR beta sequences.

60 Vbeta and 13 Jbeta primers were used in PCR. Measured with immunoSEQ multiplex PCR; TCRdb has only the in-frame clones, and not every one. The sample has roughly 150,000 clones; around two thirds are singletons. The sample was PBMCs. This clonotype originated in a man aged 30 to 45 in good health and CMV-seropositive. The chain couples TRBV7-7 to TRBJ2-7, with 8 positions matching TRBD1. For the CDR3, the DNA is TGTGCTAGCAGCTTGAGTCAGGGGGCGCATAACGAGCAGTACTTC. Amino acid sequence: CASSLSQGAHNEQYF. Supplemented by reference TRBV7-7 and TRBJ2-7, the full variable domain reads GAGVSQSPRYKVTKRGQDVTLRCDPISSHATLYWYQQALGQGPEFLTYFNYEAQPDKSGLPSDRFSAERPEGSISTLTIQRTEQRDSAMYRCASSLSQGAHNEQYFGPGTRLTVT.